This T cell receptor (beta chain) derives from a study of PD-1 blockade in classical Hodgkin lymphoma. Brentuximab vedotin exposure varied, and every patient relapsed after autologous stem cell transplantation. Study-wide points: It was reported that newly diagnosed patients had less baseline TCR diversity than healthy donors. Patients who responded completely had about the same baseline diversity as newly diagnosed patients.

V shed 2 bases and J shed 3 bases, with 11 bases lying between them. Germline loops: CDR1 MNHNS, CDR2 SASEGT. The CDR3 loop spans 14 amino acids. This table comes from immunoSEQ multiplex PCR, and its TCRdb copy is limited to in-frame clones, with some not included. The sample contains about 98,000 clones, around 90% of which appear only once. A note on this clone: The antigen remains undetermined.

The clonotype was recovered from a human donor with classical Hodgkin lymphoma. Sequenced here: peripheral blood mononuclear cells (PBMCs), sampled at baseline. The chain combines TRBV6-1 with TRBJ2-7; D is tentatively TRBD1 or TRBD2 (5 bases each). For the CDR3, the DNA is TGTGCCAGCAGTGAACTGGGACCTGTCTACGAGCAGTACTTC. This gives the protein CASSELGPVYEQYF.